This T cell receptor beta chain is from a study of fetal regulatory T cell absence and autoimmunity. Notes on the study in general: Broadly similar TRB gene family usage was seen in pancreas and cord blood. Oligoclonal TCR enrichment in pancreas over cord blood reached over 95-fold for some clones. In IPEX, the enrichment was taken to support antigen-driven autoimmunity before birth.

The survey-level immunoSEQ assay was used. Repertoires were generated with immunoSEQ multiplex PCR, while TCRdb's copy carries only in-frame clones and drops some. The sample holds 95,000 or so clones, around 72% seen once. With regard to this clone: No antigen is known for it.

The CDR3 runs to 17 residues. The V gene end was trimmed by 2 bases and the J gene end by 3 bases; junction bases not matched to a gene: 5. Germline V gene lookup returns CDR1 SEHNR and CDR2 FQNEAQ (reference sequence). This clonotype was obtained from a male donor with IPEX syndrome. Sequences were obtained from pancreas tissue. V gene TRBV7-9 combines with J gene TRBJ2-1; TRBD2 matches 12 bases. This CDR3 is CASSLHGTSGFYNEQFF. The CDR3 DNA is TGTGCCAGCAGCTTACACGGGACTAGCGGGTTCTACAATGAGCAGTTCTTC.